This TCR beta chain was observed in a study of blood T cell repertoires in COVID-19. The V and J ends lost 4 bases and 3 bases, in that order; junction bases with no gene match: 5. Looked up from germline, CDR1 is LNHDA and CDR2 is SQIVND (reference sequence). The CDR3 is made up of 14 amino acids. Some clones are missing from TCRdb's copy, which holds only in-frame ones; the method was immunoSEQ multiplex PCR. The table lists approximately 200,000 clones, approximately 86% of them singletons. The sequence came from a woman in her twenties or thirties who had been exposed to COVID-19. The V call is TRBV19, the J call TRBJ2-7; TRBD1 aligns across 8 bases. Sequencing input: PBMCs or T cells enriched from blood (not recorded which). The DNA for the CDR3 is TGTGCCAGTAGTAGGGGACAGGCGGGCTACGAGCAGTACTTC. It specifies CASSRGQAGYEQYF. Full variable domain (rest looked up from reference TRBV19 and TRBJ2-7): DGGITQSPKYLFRKEGQNVTLSCEQNLNHDAMYWYRQDPGQGLRLIYYSQIVNDFQKGDIAEGYSVSREKKESFPLTVTSAQKNPTAFYLCASSRGQAGYEQYFGPGTRLTVT.